The 25 T cell receptor beta chains reported below all come from one sample, sequenced in a study of blood T cell repertoires in COVID-19. Sequencing was performed with immunoSEQ multiplex PCR; in TCRdb, only in-frame clones are kept and a portion is missing. The sample lists around 99,000 clones, around 74% occurring once. Sequencing was done on a sample of peripheral blood. The receptors come from a woman older than 75 with active or convalescent COVID-19.

The rearrangement joins TRBV5-1 to TRBJ2-1; 9 nucleotides align to TRBD2. The germline CDR1 and CDR2 sequences are SGHRS and YFSETQ. This CDR3 comprises 15 residues. Trimming at V came to 5 bases and at J to 0 bases, leaving 3 bases not matched to a gene. CDR3 nucleotides: TGCGCCAGCAGGACAGCGGGGGGCTCCTACAATGAGCAGTTCTTC. Translating it yields CASRTAGGSYNEQFF.

The chain combines TRBV10-2 with TRBJ2-2; D is perhaps TRBD1 (5 bases). V was shortened by 5 bases and J by 2 bases, with 9 bases between the two germline ends. The CDR3 length is 14 residues. CDR1 is WSHSY, CDR2 SAAADI, per germline. The CDR3 here is CASSPTENTGELFF. In nucleotides, the CDR3 is TGCGCCAGCAGTCCGACAGAAAACACCGGGGAGCTGTTTTTT.

The chain recombines TRBV6-5 with TRBJ2-1, with D possibly matching TRBD2 (7 bases). The CDR3 has 16 amino acids. Germline values: CDR1 MNHEY, CDR2 SVGAGI. Trimming shortened V by 0 bases and J by 1 base, and 10 bases separated the two germline ends. The CDR3 sequence: CASSYSGGLSYNEQFF. CDR3 DNA sequence: TGTGCCAGCAGTTACTCCGGGGGGCTATCCTACAATGAGCAGTTCTTC.

The J gene is TRBJ2-7, the V gene TRBV6-6, with TRBD2 as a possible D gene (7 bases). Germline-derived CDR1 and CDR2 are MNHNY and SVGAGI (reference sequence). V was pared by 5 bases and J by 4 bases, with 12 bases between. The CDR3 totals 13 residues. This CDR3 is CASSPGGLYEQYF. CDR3 DNA sequence: TGTGCCAGCAGTCCGGGGGGCTTGTACGAGCAGTACTTC.

To note about this clone: One end of the junction does not line up with germline, which may come from a read error. This rearrangement joins TRBV5-1 to TRBJ2-7, with D possibly being TRBD1 (6 bases). CDR3 size: 14 residues. The V gene's germline CDR1 is SGHRS and CDR2 YFSETQ. This chain's CDR3 is CASSLTGSIYEQYF. In DNA form, the CDR3 reads TGTGCCAGCAGCTTGACAGGATCTATCTACGAGCAGTACTTC. Full variable domain (missing parts from reference TRBV5-1 and TRBJ2-7): KAGVTQTPRYLIKTRGQQVTLSCSPISGHRSVSWYQQTPGQGLQFLFEYFSETQRNKGNFPGRFSGRQFSNSRSEMNVSTLELGDSALYLCASSLTGSIYEQYFGPGTRLTVT.

The sample holds a few counts of this clone. This chain joins TRBV4-1 and TRBJ2-7; tentatively, D is TRBD2 (6 bases). The length of the CDR3 is 17 residues. The V and J ends lost 1 base and 4 bases respectively, with 20 bases between them. Germline-derived CDR1 and CDR2 are MGHRA and YSYEKL. CDR3 protein: CASSQATGTAVGYEQYF. CDR3 in DNA: TGCGCCAGCAGCCAAGCAACCGGGACTGCCGTTGGATACGAGCAGTACTTC.

This rearrangement joins TRBV2 to TRBJ2-3, with 11 positions matching TRBD2. This CDR3 comprises 15 residues. Germline trimming cut 8 bases from V and 2 bases from J; bases unmatched to any gene: 6. Germline CDR1 and CDR2: SNHLY and FYNNEI. The CDR3 is CASAPGLADTDTQYF. In DNA, the CDR3 is TGTGCCAGCGCCCCGGGACTAGCGGACACAGATACGCAGTATTTT.

The J gene is TRBJ2-2, the V gene TRBV19; no clear D gene. V was trimmed by 6 bases and J by 0 bases, leaving 14 bases between them. Germline V gives CDR1 LNHDA, CDR2 SQIVND (reference sequence). The CDR3 extends over 16 amino acids. In DNA, the CDR3 is TGTGCCAGTAGCTTGGCCCCCTTTTCGAACACCGGGGAGCTGTTTTTT. This encodes CASSLAPFSNTGELFF.

CDR3 amino acids: CASSLQGRHQPQHF. The DNA of the CDR3 is TGTGCCAGCAGTTTACAGGGGAGACATCAGCCCCAGCATTTT. The rearrangement joins TRBV28 to TRBJ1-5, with D possibly being TRBD1 (6 bases). The CDR3 loop spans 14 amino acids. Germline CDR1 MDHEN, CDR2 SYDVKM. The V and J ends lost 2 bases and 5 bases respectively, with 10 bases between them. Filled out from reference TRBV28 and TRBJ1-5, the complete variable domain reads DVKVTQSSRYLVKRTGEKVFLECVQDMDHENMFWYRQDPGLGLRLIYFSYDVKMKEKGDIPEGYSVSREKKERFSLILESASTNQTSMYLCASSLQGRHQPQHFGDGTRLSIL.

As regards this clone: This clone may be a read error of a much larger clone one base away. The CDR3 spells CASRGQGNTEAFF. CDR3 DNA: TGCGCCAGCAGAGGACAGGGGAACACTGAAGCTTTCTTT. V is TRBV5-1 and J is TRBJ1-1; 8 nucleotides align to TRBD1. The V gene end was trimmed by 5 bases and the J gene end by 1 base; junction bases not matched to a gene: 1. In germline, CDR1 is SGHRS, CDR2 YFSETQ. The CDR3 is made up of 13 amino acids.

The J gene is TRBJ1-4, the V gene TRBV29-1, with 10 bases lining up with TRBD1. The germline V gene has CDR1 SQVTM and CDR2 ANQGSEA. The CDR3 sequence is 13 residues long. V dropped 4 bases and J dropped 8; count of bases not matched to a gene: 4. CDR3 amino acids: CSVGTGGGEKLFF. The CDR3 DNA reads TGCAGCGTTGGGACAGGGGGGGGAGAAAAACTGTTTTTT. Full variable domain (outside the CDR3, taken from reference TRBV29-1 and TRBJ1-4): SAVISQKPSRDICQRGTSLTIQCQVDSQVTMMFWYRQQPGQSLTLIATANQGSEATYESGFVIDKFPISRPNLTFSTLTVSNMSPEDSSIYLCSVGTGGGEKLFFGSGTQLSVL.

The chain couples TRBV19 to TRBJ2-3; no clear D gene. Trimming took 3 bases from V and 2 from J, leaving 3 bases between them. Looked up from germline, CDR1 is LNHDA and CDR2 is SQIVND (reference sequence). The CDR3 runs to 12 residues. The chain's CDR3 is CASSMATDTQYF. As DNA, the CDR3 is TGTGCCAGTAGTATGGCCACAGATACGCAGTATTTT.

The chain recombines TRBV18 with TRBJ2-1, with 10 bases lining up with TRBD2. Germline V gene sequence: CDR1 KGHSH, CDR2 LQKENI. V gave up 0 bases and J gave up 8 bases; unmatched junction bases: 7. The CDR3 length is 16 residues. CDR3 bases: TGTGCCAGCTCACCACCGAATCTAGCGGGAGTAGATGAGCAGTTCTTC. This sequence encodes CASSPPNLAGVDEQFF.

This clone has just one count. This rearrangement joins TRBV24-1 to TRBJ1-4; TRBD1 aligns across 8 bases. V was pared by 1 base and J by 7 bases, with 4 bases of the junction left unmatched. The CDR3 spans 15 residues. Looked up from germline, CDR1 is KGHDR and CDR2 is SFDVKD. CDR3 in amino acids: CATSDFGQGGEKLFF. For the CDR3, the DNA is TGTGCCACCAGTGATTTCGGACAGGGCGGTGAAAAACTGTTTTTT.

This rearrangement joins TRBV15 to TRBJ2-5; 13 bases match TRBD2. After removal of 4 bases from V and 11 bases from J, the junction contained 7 bases not matched to a gene. The CDR3 is 14 residues long. Germline CDR1 and CDR2: LNHNV and YYDKDF (reference sequence). The CDR3 DNA is TGTGCCACCAGCACCGGGACTAGCGGGATGATTCAGTACTTC. Its protein is CATSTGTSGMIQYF. Full variable domain (rest looked up from reference TRBV15 and TRBJ2-5): DAMVIQNPRYQVTQFGKPVTLSCSQTLNHNVMYWYQQKSSQAPKLLFHYYDKDFNNEADTPDNFQSRRPNTSFCFLDIRSPGLGDTAMYLCATSTGTSGMIQYFGPGTRLLVL.

The chain joins TRBV19 to TRBJ2-1; 7 bases fit TRBD1. Germline CDR1 reads LNHDA; CDR2 reads SQIVND (reference sequence). This CDR3 comprises 14 residues. Losses at the gene ends were 6 bases for V and 4 bases for J; bases not matched to a gene: 6. The chain's CDR3 is CASRGQGVYNEQFF. The CDR3 nucleotides read TGTGCCAGTAGGGGTCAGGGGGTGTACAATGAGCAGTTCTTC.

This clone was detected a few times. The CDR3 sequence is CASSSQGVNTEAFF. The CDR3 DNA reads TGTGCCAGCAGTTCACAGGGGGTGAACACTGAAGCTTTCTTT. The chain couples TRBV2 to TRBJ1-1, with 8 positions matching TRBD1. Germline trimming cut 5 bases from V and 0 bases from J; bases unmatched to any gene: 2. The CDR3 sequence is 14 residues long. Germline values: CDR1 SNHLY, CDR2 FYNNEI.

The CDR3 loop reads CASSLLIQPTDTQYF. In DNA form, the CDR3 reads TGTGCCAGCAGTTTATTGATACAGCCCACCGATACGCAGTATTTT. The V and J genes are TRBV27 and TRBJ2-3; no reliable D call. CDR1 MNHEY and CDR2 SMNVEV come from the germline V gene (reference sequence). Trimming removed 1 base from V and 6 bases from J, with 14 bases in between. The CDR3 loop spans 15 amino acids.

The chain combines TRBV2 with TRBJ2-7; D uncertain. Trimming removed 11 bases at V and 3 bases at J, with 17 bases between. Germline CDR1 is SNHLY and CDR2 is FYNNEI. This CDR3 is built from 13 residues. The DNA for the CDR3 is TGTGCCTGCCGCTTCGGATCGGGCTACGAGCAGTACTTC. Protein: CACRFGSGYEQYF.

Here the CDR3 reads CASSRSYEQYF. The CDR3 nucleotides read TGTGCCAGCAGCCGCTCCTACGAGCAGTACTTC. The chain joins TRBV11-2 to TRBJ2-7; unclear D gene. The CDR3 has 11 residues. Trimming shortened V by 5 bases and J by 0 bases, and 2 bases separated the two germline ends. Germline V gene data show CDR1 as SGHAT and CDR2 as FQNNGV.

The chain uses TRBV6-2 or TRBV6-3 and TRBJ2-7; no reliable D call. V was clipped by 6 bases and J by 2 bases, with 5 bases between them. This CDR3 region has 11 residues. Germline CDR1 is MNHEY and CDR2 is SVGEGT. The CDR3 here is CASSDTYEQYF. The CDR3, as DNA: TGTGCCAGCAGCGACACCTACGAGCAGTACTTC.

This chain links TRBV7-9 with TRBJ2-4, with a possible D match to TRBD1 (6 bases). Germline V lookup: CDR1 SEHNR, CDR2 FQNEAQ (reference sequence). Trimming stripped 0 bases from V and 7 bases from J, with 10 bases between. The CDR3 loop spans 14 amino acids. The CDR3 nucleotides read TGTGCCAGCAGCTTAGCCCCAGGGGTGAACATTCAGTACTTC. It encodes CASSLAPGVNIQYF. Based on the CDR3 plus reference TRBV7-9 and TRBJ2-4, the full variable domain is DTGVSQNPRHKITKRGQNVTFRCDPISEHNRLYWYRQTLGQGPEFLTYFQNEAQLEKSRLLSDRFSAERPKGSFSTLEIQRTEQGDSAMYLCASSLAPGVNIQYFGAGTRLSVL.

This clone was found a few times. The chain recombines TRBV21-1 with TRBJ1-2; the table assigns TRBD1, which was not confirmed against the DNA. TRBV21-1 is described as a pseudogene. The CDR3 consists of 14 residues. The DNA for the CDR3 is TGTGCCAGCAGCAGCTACAGGAATTTCTATGGCTACACCTTC. Amino acids: CASSSYRNFYGYTF.

The rearrangement links TRBV2 to TRBJ1-4; 8 bases agree with TRBD1. Germline V gene sequence: CDR1 SNHLY, CDR2 FYNNEI. This CDR3 comprises 13 residues. The junction had 5 bases not matched to a gene; V was cut back by 6 bases and J by 8 bases. The CDR3 spells CASRTGGREKLFF. The DNA of the CDR3 is TGTGCCAGCAGAACAGGGGGTCGGGAAAAACTGTTTTTT.

The chain is built from TRBV27 and TRBJ1-6; 11 bases are shared with TRBD1. V was clipped by 7 bases and J by 6 bases; unmatched bases: 14. Germline V lookup: CDR1 MNHEY, CDR2 SMNVEV (reference sequence). This CDR3 is 18 amino acids long. This CDR3 is CASMDRGLSVSLNSPLHF. The CDR3 DNA is TGTGCCAGCATGGACAGGGGGCTCTCCGTGTCCCTTAATTCACCCCTCCACTTT.